This is a list of T cell receptor beta chains from one sample in a study of CD8 T cells in ankylosing spondylitis. TCRdb recomputed calls from the 5' RACE reads with MiXCR, one row per CDR3 protein. The sample yields about 800,000 distinct CDR3 sequences, roughly 12% seen once. Sequencing was carried out using blood, either unsorted or a sorted T cell fraction (not recorded which). The receptor source for this set is a male donor with ankylosing spondylitis. Each CDR3 is given with its conserved first and last residue. D genes are given only for firm matches. Clone size is given for some rows only: seen once, a few or many times, or a class if the clone is expanded.

v_call	j_call	clone_size	d_call	cdr3_aa	cdr3_nt
TRBV5-1	TRBJ2-3	few	-	CASSSTDYADTQYF	TGCGCCAGCAGCTCGACGGACTATGCAGATACGCAGTATTTT
TRBV5-1	TRBJ1-4	few	-	CASSLAPPTNEKLFF	TGCGCCAGCAGCTTGGCCCCCCCAACTAATGAAAAACTGTTTTTT
TRBV20-1	TRBJ1-2	few	-	CSAFLDVNYGYTF	TGCAGTGCTTTCTTGGACGTTAACTATGGCTACACCTTC
TRBV21-1	TRBJ2-5	-	-	CASRIRSGTQYF	TGTGCCAGCAGAATCCGTTCGGGGACCCAGTACTTC
TRBV7-9	TRBJ2-1	-	-	CASSFERWSSYNEQFF	TGTGCCAGCAGCTTCGAACGGTGGAGCTCCTACAATGAGCAGTTCTTC
TRBV7-6	TRBJ2-3	-	-	CASSHLLEADTQYF	TGTGCCAGCAGCCATCTACTAGAGGCAGATACGCAGTATTTT
TRBV20-1	TRBJ2-2	many	-	CSAIGGGGTGELFF	TGCAGTGCTATTGGAGGGGGAGGGACCGGGGAGCTGTTTTTT
TRBV29-1	TRBJ2-5	many	TRBD2	CSALAGEETQYF	TGCAGCGCCCTAGCGGGGGAAGAGACCCAGTACTTC
TRBV20-1	TRBJ2-2	few	-	CSAKGGPLRRELFF	TGCAGTGCCAAGGGGGGACCTCTGAGGAGGGAGCTGTTTTTT
TRBV6-1	TRBJ2-3	few	-	CASSVDRYTDTQYF	TGTGCCAGCAGCGTCGACAGGTACACAGATACGCAGTATTTT
TRBV11-2	TRBJ2-2	few	-	CASSLVGAGVSVNTGELFF	TGTGCCAGCAGCTTAGTTGGTGCAGGGGTCTCCGTTAACACCGGGGAGCTGTTTTTT
TRBV9	TRBJ1-3	few	-	CASSVEPSLSGNTIYF	TGTGCCAGCAGCGTAGAACCAAGCCTCTCTGGAAACACCATATATTTT
TRBV5-1	TRBJ2-7	many	-	CASRRGTDSYEQYF	TGCGCCAGCCGACGCGGGACAGATAGCTACGAGCAGTACTTC
TRBV7-8	TRBJ2-1	few	-	CASSSPQGLYNEQFF	TGTGCCAGCAGCTCCCCCCAAGGGCTCTACAATGAGCAGTTCTTC
TRBV7-2	TRBJ1-5	few	-	CASSPPFSGGAGQPQHF	TGTGCCAGCAGCCCCCCTTTCTCGGGGGGCGCGGGTCAGCCCCAGCATTTT
TRBV7-2	TRBJ1-3	many	-	CASSSGYGNTIYF	TGTGCCAGCAGCTCCGGCTACGGAAACACCATATATTTT
TRBV6-2/TRBV6-3	TRBJ2-1	-	-	CASSIWGSNEQFF	TGTGCCAGCTCTATATGGGGGAGCAATGAGCAGTTCTTC
TRBV24-1	TRBJ2-5	many	-	CATSDHQETQYF	TGTGCCACCAGTGATCATCAAGAGACCCAGTACTTC
TRBV29-1	TRBJ2-3	few	TRBD1	CSFYRGGTDTQYF	TGCAGCTTCTACAGGGGGGGCACAGATACGCAGTATTTT
TRBV18	TRBJ2-6	-	TRBD2	CASSPKREGSLSGANVLTF	TGTGCCAGCTCACCTAAGAGGGAGGGGTCTCTCTCTGGGGCCAACGTCCTGACTTTC
TRBV5-1	TRBJ2-2	many	-	CASSLGGVRTGELFF	TGCGCCAGCAGCTTGGGAGGCGTCAGGACCGGGGAGCTGTTTTTT
TRBV25-1	TRBJ2-3	few	-	CASSEIESTDTQYF	TGTGCCAGCAGTGAAATTGAATCCACAGATACGCAGTATTTT
TRBV20-1	TRBJ2-7	once	-	CSARFGITYEQYF	TGCAGTGCTAGATTCGGAATAACCTACGAGCAGTACTTC
TRBV28	TRBJ1-1	few	-	CAARRQVNTEAFF	TGTGCCGCACGGAGGCAGGTGAACACTGAAGCTTTCTTT
TRBV12-5	TRBJ2-5	-	-	CAIMQGHQETQYF	TGTGCTATCATGCAGGGCCACCAAGAGACCCAGTACTTC
TRBV7-6	TRBJ1-2	few	TRBD1	CASSSRTGGYYGYTF	TGTGCCAGCAGTTCCCGGACAGGGGGGTACTATGGCTACACCTTC
TRBV4-3	TRBJ1-4	-	-	CASSQVTGPNEKLFF	TGCGCCAGCAGCCAAGTAACAGGGCCTAATGAAAAACTGTTTTTT
TRBV6-5	TRBJ1-5	-	-	CASSSGGPGQPQHF	TGTGCCAGCAGTTCGGGCGGCCCTGGCCAGCCCCAGCATTTT
TRBV19	TRBJ2-1	few	-	CASSIGTDYNEQFF	TGTGCCAGTAGTATAGGGACGGACTACAATGAGCAGTTCTTC
TRBV5-1	TRBJ2-1	few	-	CASSLEASYYNEQFF	TGCGCCAGCAGCTTGGAGGCTAGCTACTACAATGAGCAGTTCTTC
TRBV12-3/TRBV12-4	TRBJ2-5	-	-	CASSLKHNQETQYF	TGTGCCAGCAGTTTAAAGCACAACCAAGAGACCCAGTACTTC
TRBV15	TRBJ2-3	-	TRBD2	CATSRDPLLAGVVSTDTQYF	TGTGCCACCAGCAGAGATCCCCTACTAGCGGGAGTGGTTTCCACAGATACGCAGTATTTT
TRBV7-2	TRBJ1-2	few	-	CASSLFGIGYTF	TGTGCCAGCAGCTTATTTGGGATTGGCTACACCTTC
TRBV20-1	TRBJ2-7	-	-	CSGRDWTYEQYF	TGCAGTGGCCGGGACTGGACCTACGAGCAGTACTTC
TRBV3-1	TRBJ2-3	-	-	CASSQENTDTQYF	TGTGCCAGCAGCCAAGAGAACACAGATACGCAGTATTTT
TRBV13	TRBJ2-7	few	TRBD1	CASSDRQGMAYEQYF	TGTGCCAGCAGCGACCGACAGGGAATGGCCTACGAGCAGTACTTC
TRBV7-2	TRBJ2-1	-	-	CASHPGGSRNEQFF	TGTGCCAGCCATCCAGGCGGTAGCCGCAATGAGCAGTTCTTC
TRBV15	TRBJ1-5	-	TRBD1	CATSRVRNRGQTGNQPQHF	TGTGCCACCAGCAGAGTGAGGAACAGGGGGCAAACGGGCAATCAGCCCCAGCATTTT
TRBV7-9	TRBJ2-5	few	TRBD2	CASSLALAGDETQYF	TGTGCCAGCAGCTTAGCCCTAGCGGGGGATGAGACCCAGTACTTC
TRBV5-1	TRBJ2-7	-	TRBD2	CASSLRPSGLYEQYF	TGCGCCAGCAGCTTGAGGCCTAGCGGCCTCTACGAGCAGTACTTC
TRBV20-1	TRBJ1-1	-	-	CSASEGGTEAFF	TGCAGTGCTTCGGAGGGGGGCACTGAAGCTTTCTTT
TRBV6-1	TRBJ2-5	-	-	CASTSVRRETQYF	TGTGCCAGCACCTCCGTACGTCGGGAGACCCAGTACTTC
TRBV20-1	TRBJ2-2	many	TRBD1	CSAADRVTGELFF	TGCAGTGCAGCGGACAGGGTCACCGGGGAGCTGTTTTTT
TRBV6-5	TRBJ1-5	-	-	CASSPVTRQNQNQPQHF	TGTGCCAGCAGTCCTGTTACCCGTCAGAACCAGAATCAGCCCCAGCATTTT
TRBV20-1	TRBJ1-4	-	TRBD1	CSAHPGGNEKLFF	TGCAGTGCCCACCCAGGGGGAAACGAAAAACTGTTTTTT
TRBV5-1	TRBJ2-2	-	-	CASSRDTLVTGELFF	TGCGCCAGCAGCCGCGACACGTTGGTCACCGGGGAGCTGTTTTTT
TRBV5-1	TRBJ1-1	many	-	CASSPDGNTEAFF	TGTGCCAGCTCACCAGACGGAAACACTGAAGCTTTCTTT